The next 24 T cell receptor beta chains were all read from a single sample in a study of T cells in Graves' hyperthyroidism and ophthalmopathy. The CDR3 regions of TCR beta were amplified from RNA transcripts. With the HTBI primer set, the TCR CDR3 went through a first round of RT-PCR. TCRdb itself ran the multiplex PCR reads through MiXCR, one entry per CDR3 protein. The data show fewer than 600,000 distinct CDR3 sequences, less than 15% seen once. Sequencing input: blood. Source of these receptors: a middle-aged woman with Graves' hyperthyroidism.

The chain employs TRBV11-2 and TRBJ2-1, with no clear D. The CDR3 runs to 17 residues. The V end was cut by 4 bases, the J end by 4 bases, with 20 bases between. Germline V gene lookup returns CDR1 SGHAT and CDR2 FQNNGV. The CDR3 is CASSSSPITSTYNEQFF. As DNA, the CDR3 is TGTGCCAGCAGCTCGAGCCCTATTACGAGCACATACAATGAGCAGTTCTTC.

This clonotype was seen repeatedly, ten times or more. The rearrangement joins TRBV24-1 to TRBJ2-3; either TRBD1 or TRBD2 may supply D (5 bases each). The CDR3 is 17 amino acids. V was shortened by 4 bases and J by 1 base, with 17 bases between the two germline ends. The V gene's germline CDR1 is KGHDR and CDR2 SFDVKD. Here the CDR3 DNA reads TGTGCCACCAGTGACCTGGGACCGACCATGGGCACAGATACGCAGTATTTT. Translation: CATSDLGPTMGTDTQYF.

This clonotype appeared a few times. The genes are TRBV13 and TRBJ2-5, with TRBD2 identical over 10 bases. This CDR3 contains 16 residues. Germline V gene data show CDR1 as PRHDT and CDR2 as FYEKMQ (reference sequence). V was clipped by 5 bases and J by 2 bases; unmatched bases: 8. The CDR3: CASSDASGSAQETQYF. The CDR3 DNA is TGTGCCAGCAGCGACGCTAGCGGGAGCGCTCAAGAGACCCAGTACTTC. Variable domain in full (rest from reference TRBV13 and TRBJ2-5): AAGVIQSPRHLIKEKRETATLKCYPIPRHDTVYWYQQGPGQDPQFLISFYEKMQSDKGSIPDRFSAQQFSDYHSELNMSSLELGDSALYFCASSDASGSAQETQYFGPGTRLLVL.

The chain carries TRBV27 and TRBJ2-1; 9 nucleotides line up with TRBD2. In germline, CDR1 is MNHEY, CDR2 SMNVEV (reference sequence). This CDR3 region has 15 residues. The J segment lost 8 bases and the V segment lost 3 bases, leaving 8 bases of the junction unmatched. The CDR3 sequence is CASSLSASGTDEQFF. In DNA, the CDR3 is TGTGCCAGCAGTTTGTCGGCTAGCGGGACCGATGAGCAGTTCTTC.

This chain joins TRBV20-1 and TRBJ2-3; D perhaps matches TRBD2 (6 bases). Germline-derived CDR1 and CDR2 are DFQATT and SNEGSKA (reference sequence). This CDR3 spans 13 amino acids. V lost 3 bases and J lost 1, with 8 bases in between. The CDR3 spells CSASGSGTDTQYF. The CDR3 nucleotides read TGCAGTGCTAGCGGGAGTGGCACAGATACGCAGTATTTT.

This clonotype has a single count. This may be a read error: a much more frequent sequence differs by one nucleotide. In this CDR3 the conserved last residue, phenylalanine or tryptophan, is missing, so a read error is likely. V gene TRBV7-2 combines with J gene TRBJ1-2; a weak D match, TRBD1 (6 bases). Germline V gene sequence: CDR1 SGHTA, CDR2 FQGNSA. The length of the CDR3 is 15 residues. Trimming stripped 2 bases from V and 3 bases from J, with 13 bases between. CDR3 nucleotides: TGTGCCAGCAGCTTATCGCAGGGGTCCCACTATGGCTACACCCTC. Amino acids: CASSLSQGSHYGYTL.

This clonotype turned up a few times. The junction departs from the called germline gene at one end, perhaps through a read error. The chain recombines TRBV28 with TRBJ1-1; no firm D call. The CDR3 runs to 13 residues. Germline V lookup: CDR1 MDHEN, CDR2 SYDVKM. The CDR3 DNA follows: TGTGCCAGCAGTTTGGGGAAACTCACTGAAGCTTCCTTT. Its translation: CASSLGKLTEASF.

This clonotype has a count of ten or more. The chain uses TRBV30 and TRBJ2-3; D might be TRBD2 (5 bases). Deletions cut 0 bases from V and 5 bases from J, with 18 bases between. Germline CDR1 is GTSNPN and CDR2 is SVGIG (reference sequence). The CDR3 is made up of 16 amino acids. This CDR3 is CAWSVVTGVGRDTQYF. In nucleotides, the CDR3 is TGTGCCTGGAGTGTAGTTACCGGAGTGGGGAGAGATACGCAGTATTTT.

The CDR3 nucleotides read TGTGCCAGCAGTATAAAAGGGGCAGGGGTCTACAATGAGCAGTTCTTC. Translated, it gives CASSIKGAGVYNEQFF. The J gene is TRBJ2-1, the V gene TRBV27; perhaps TRBD1 as D (6 bases). The CDR3 extends over 16 amino acids. Germline CDR1 is MNHEY and CDR2 is SMNVEV (reference sequence). Deletions cut 5 bases from V and 3 bases from J, with 17 bases between.

The rearrangement joins TRBV12-3 or TRBV12-4 to TRBJ1-4; TRBD1 agrees at 8 bases. The CDR3 totals 14 residues. The J segment lost 4 bases and the V segment lost 6 bases, leaving 4 bases of the junction unmatched. The CDR3 DNA sequence: TGTGCCAGCAGCAGGGGGCGCGGTAATGAAAAACTGTTTTTT. It is translated as CASSRGRGNEKLFF.

This clonotype occurred many times. The chain has TRBV7-9 and TRBJ2-5; D is uncertain. The CDR3 contains 15 residues. V lost 0 bases to trimming and J lost 5 bases, with 13 bases between them. Germline assignment: CDR1 SEHNR and CDR2 FQNEAQ (reference sequence). CDR3 amino acids: CASSLAAQETETQYF. In DNA, the CDR3 is TGTGCCAGCAGCTTAGCGGCCCAGGAAACGGAGACCCAGTACTTC.

This clonotype appeared a few times. The V and J genes are TRBV6-1 and TRBJ2-6; 9 bases map to TRBD1. V was clipped by 4 bases and J by 2 bases; unmatched bases: 9. The CDR3 covers 18 residues. The germline gives CDR1 MNHNS, CDR2 SASEGT. CDR3 region: CASSVQPGQGTGANVLTF. Written as DNA, the CDR3 is TGTGCCAGCAGTGTGCAACCGGGACAGGGTACTGGGGCCAACGTCCTGACTTTC.

This clonotype was picked up many times. The chain has TRBV5-1 and TRBJ2-7; TRBD2 agrees at 9 bases. From germline, CDR1 is SGHRS and CDR2 YFSETQ. J lost 0 bases, V lost 0 bases, and 4 bases had no gene match. CDR3 length equals 16 residues. The CDR3 loop reads CASSLAGGRASYEQYF. CDR3 nucleotide sequence: TGCGCCAGCAGCTTGGCGGGCGGGAGGGCCTCCTACGAGCAGTACTTC.

This clonotype occurred a few times. V gene TRBV9 combines with J gene TRBJ2-2; D remains ambiguous. The germline V gene has CDR1 SGDLS and CDR2 YYNGEE. The CDR3 is made up of 16 amino acids. Trimming removed 4 bases at V and 2 bases at J, with 15 bases between. The CDR3 bases are TGTGCCAGCAGCTTCGTTGCTGAAACAAACACCGGGGAGCTGTTTTTT. Its protein is CASSFVAETNTGELFF.

This clonotype turned up a few times. The chain joins TRBV29-1 to TRBJ2-5, with D maybe TRBD2 (5 bases). Between the trimmed V and J ends, which lost 4 bases and 1 base, there was a span of 10 bases. The CDR3 is made up of 13 amino acids. Germline V CDR1 and CDR2: SQVTM, ANQGSEA. In nucleotides, the CDR3 is TGCAGCGTTGCGACTAACACCCAAGAGACCCAGTACTTC. Translation gives CSVATNTQETQYF.

This chain links TRBV20-1 with TRBJ1-6; the D is unclear. Germline assignment: CDR1 DFQATT and CDR2 SNEGSKA (reference sequence). The V end lost 1 base, the J end lost 1 base, and 11 bases lay between the germline ends. The length of the CDR3 is 16 residues. CDR3 residues: CSARVVKDSYNSPLHF. The CDR3 nucleotides read TGCAGTGCTAGAGTAGTTAAGGATTCCTATAATTCACCCCTCCACTTT.

Notes on this clonotype: A read error may be the cause here, since a much bigger clone is one base away. This chain connects TRBV2 to TRBJ2-1; 10 nucleotides line up with TRBD2. V was clipped by 6 bases and J by 8 bases; unmatched bases: 4. The CDR3 is 13 residues long. CDR1 SNHLY and CDR2 FYNNEI come from the germline V gene. For the CDR3, the DNA is TGTGCCAGCAGGAGGCTAGCGGGAGATGAGCAGTTCTTC. Protein: CASRRLAGDEQFF.

This clonotype was observed a handful of times. A much bigger clone sits one base away, suggesting this may be a read error. V is TRBV27 and J is TRBJ1-5; 9 nucleotides agree with TRBD1. V shed 5 bases and J 6 bases; nucleotides not matched to a gene: 5. The CDR3 loop spans 14 amino acids. Germline V lookup: CDR1 MNHEY, CDR2 SMNVEV (reference sequence). The CDR3 DNA reads as TGTGCCAGCAGTCCCGGGACAGGGATTCAGCCCCAGCATTTT. This translates into CASSPGTGIQPQHF.

The chain uses TRBV7-9 and TRBJ2-3, with 13 bases aligning to TRBD2. This CDR3 comprises 18 residues. CDR1 and CDR2 (germline): SEHNR, FQNEAQ (reference sequence). The V and J ends lost 2 bases and 6 bases, in that order; junction bases with no gene match: 11. CDR3 region: CASSLHRGTSGIEDTQYF. Written as DNA, the CDR3 is TGTGCCAGCAGCTTACACAGAGGGACTAGCGGGATTGAGGATACGCAGTATTTT.

This clonotype was counted at least ten times. The J gene is TRBJ2-1, the V gene TRBV6-1; no clear D gene. The V end was cut by 4 bases, the J end by 8 bases, with 9 bases between. This CDR3 has 12 amino acids. Per the germline V gene, CDR1 is MNHNS and CDR2 is SASEGT. CDR3 sequence (DNA): TGTGCCAGCAGTGGGGCCTCGGATGAGCAGTTCTTC. Amino acids: CASSGASDEQFF.

Here the CDR3 reads CGSRQDNEKLFF. The CDR3 DNA sequence: TGTGGCTCGCGTCAGGATAATGAAAAACTGTTTTTT. The chain combines TRBV19 with TRBJ1-4; D not certain. Germline CDR1 and CDR2: LNHDA and SQIVND (reference sequence). This CDR3 region has 12 residues.

This clonotype was seen at least ten times. The chain combines TRBV11-1 with TRBJ1-1; 8 positions agree with TRBD1. Trimming at V came to 5 bases and at J to 3 bases, leaving 5 bases not matched to a gene. This CDR3 comprises 14 residues. The germline V gene encodes CDR1 SGHAT and CDR2 FQDESV (reference sequence). The CDR3 DNA reads TGTGCCAGCAGCGCCCCGGACAGGGACACTGAAGCTTTCTTT. Amino acid sequence: CASSAPDRDTEAFF.

This clonotype was detected ten times or more. As DNA, the CDR3 is TGTGCCAGCAGTTTAAAGACAGGGAAGAAGGGCTACACCTTC. This translates into CASSLKTGKKGYTF. V usage is TRBV28 and J usage is TRBJ1-2; 7 bases line up with TRBD1. Trimming at V came to 2 bases and at J to 8 bases, leaving 8 bases not matched to a gene. This CDR3 spans 14 amino acids. Germline V gene sequence: CDR1 MDHEN, CDR2 SYDVKM.

This clonotype was seen repeatedly, ten times or more. The V call is TRBV27, the J call TRBJ2-2, with 7 bases lining up with TRBD2. The ends lost 2 bases at V and 2 bases at J; junction bases unmatched: 5. The CDR3 contains 16 residues. The germline CDR1 and CDR2 sequences are MNHEY and SMNVEV (reference sequence). CDR3 loop: CASSLVGGINTGELFF. The CDR3 DNA follows: TGTGCCAGCAGTTTAGTGGGGGGGATAAACACCGGGGAGCTGTTTTTT.